One and the same sample provided the 8 T cell receptor beta chains below, sequenced in a study of T-cell reconstitution after alpha-beta-depleted transplantation in children. TCRbeta library preparation incorporated unique molecular identifiers. Via MiXCR, TCRdb re-called the PCR reads, giving one row per CDR3 protein. This table holds around 410,000 distinct CDR3 sequences, roughly a tenth found once. The source was PBMCs from the stem cell graft donor, collected from the stem cell graft. These TCRs come from a human donor who donated a stem cell graft to a child with acute myeloid leukemia.

This clonotype showed up many times. J is TRBJ2-1 and V is TRBV5-6; TRBD1 or TRBD2 may be the D gene (5 bases each). The CDR3 runs to 14 residues. Per the germline V gene, CDR1 is SGHDT and CDR2 is YYEEEE. Trimming shortened V by 6 bases and J by 10 bases, and 20 bases separated the two germline ends. The CDR3 DNA reads as TGTGCCAGCAACGTAGGGACGGAGAAGCGCGAGCAGTTCTTC. Translation gives CASNVGTEKREQFF.

The chain has TRBV5-1 and TRBJ2-1, with TRBD1 identical over 8 bases. After removal of 4 bases from V and 8 bases from J, the junction contained 8 bases not matched to a gene. The CDR3 sequence is 14 residues long. Germline V gives CDR1 SGHRS, CDR2 YFSETQ. The CDR3 DNA follows: TGCGCCAGCAGCGTGACAGGGGAGTCGGATGAGCAGTTCTTC. This encodes CASSVTGESDEQFF.

V is TRBV6-2 or TRBV6-3 and J is TRBJ2-7; TRBD1 might be the D (6 bases). Trimming cost V 6 bases and J 1 base, with 16 bases left between them. Germline assignment: CDR1 MNHEY and CDR2 SVGEGT. The CDR3 has 15 residues. The CDR3 region has the DNA TGTGCCAGCAGCTATCCAGGGGCTCCGTCCTACGAGCAGTACTTC. This gives the protein CASSYPGAPSYEQYF.

The gene calls are TRBV20-1 and TRBJ2-3; 9 nucleotides align to TRBD2. There are 15 residues in the CDR3. The junction had 11 bases not matched to a gene; V was cut back by 5 bases and J by 5 bases. The germline V gene encodes CDR1 DFQATT and CDR2 SNEGSKA (reference sequence). The CDR3 DNA sequence: TGCAGTGCTCGGGCGGGGGGGCCGCGGGGAGATACGCAGTATTTT. Protein product: CSARAGGPRGDTQYF.

This clonotype turned up a few times. J is TRBJ2-4 and V is TRBV5-1, with D perhaps being TRBD1 or TRBD2 (5 bases each). V was cut by 0 bases and J by 8 bases, with 18 bases left in between. This CDR3 is built from 16 residues. Per germline, CDR1 SGHRS and CDR2 YFSETQ. The CDR3 DNA reads TGCGCCAGCAGCTTGGTTGGGGCCAACACAGCGGACATTCAGTACTTC. Amino acid sequence: CASSLVGANTADIQYF.

This clonotype was seen more than once but under ten times. V is TRBV29-1 and J is TRBJ2-3, with unresolved D. The CDR3 runs 18 residues. Trimming removed 6 bases from V and 2 bases from J, with 27 bases in between. Per germline, CDR1 SQVTM and CDR2 ANQGSEA. The CDR3 protein is CSVYPTKWAGVTTDTQYF. CDR3 in DNA: TGCAGCGTCTACCCGACCAAATGGGCCGGCGTCACCACAGATACGCAGTATTTT.

The chain uses TRBV12-3 or TRBV12-4 and TRBJ2-1; maybe TRBD1 (5 bases). V was trimmed by 7 bases and J by 6 bases, leaving 13 bases between them. The CDR3 extends over 13 amino acids. The CDR3 bases are TGTGCCAGCACCATAAACAGGTTCAATGAGCAGTTCTTC. This encodes CASTINRFNEQFF.

This chain joins TRBV5-1 and TRBJ1-2; D not resolved. The CDR3 runs to 16 residues. Germline CDR1 SGHRS, CDR2 YFSETQ. V lost 1 base, J lost 0 bases, and 13 bases lay in between. DNA for the CDR3: TGCGCCAGCAGCTTGTTGCCAGACGGTGCTAACTATGGCTACACCTTC. This encodes CASSLLPDGANYGYTF.